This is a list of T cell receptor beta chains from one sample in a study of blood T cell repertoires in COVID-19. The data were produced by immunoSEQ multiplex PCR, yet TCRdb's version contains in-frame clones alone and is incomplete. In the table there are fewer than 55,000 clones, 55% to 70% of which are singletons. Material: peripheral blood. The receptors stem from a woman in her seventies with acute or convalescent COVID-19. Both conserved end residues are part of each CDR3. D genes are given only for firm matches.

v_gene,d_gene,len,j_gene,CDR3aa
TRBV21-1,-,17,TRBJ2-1,CASSKSRRGQTYNEQFF
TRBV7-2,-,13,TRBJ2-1,CASSLDGNNEQFF
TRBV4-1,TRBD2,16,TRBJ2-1,CASSQDRLAPYNEQFF
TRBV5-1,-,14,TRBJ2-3,CASSLTDTTDTQYF
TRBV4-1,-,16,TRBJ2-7,CASSQDVRSGPYEQYF
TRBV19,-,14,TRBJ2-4,CATKPYVSKNIQYF
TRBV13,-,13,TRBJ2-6,CASSLSGANVLTF
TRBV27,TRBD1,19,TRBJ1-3,CASSKQGYRGSHSGNTIYF
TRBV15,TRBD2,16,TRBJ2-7,CATSRGIETRGEEQYF
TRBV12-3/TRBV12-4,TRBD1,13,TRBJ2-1,CASSLGTVDEQFF
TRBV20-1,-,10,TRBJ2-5,CSTGPETQYF
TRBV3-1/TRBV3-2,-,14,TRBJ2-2,CASSPGSSTGELFF
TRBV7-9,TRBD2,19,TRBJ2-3,CASSLYGSSGSHRTDTQYF
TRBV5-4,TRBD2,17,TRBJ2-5,CASSLAVGGDLQETQYF
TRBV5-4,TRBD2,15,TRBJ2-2,CASSRTSGYTGELFF
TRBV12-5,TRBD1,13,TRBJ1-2,CASGLDRGYGYTF
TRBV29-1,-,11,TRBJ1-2,CSVEANYGYTF
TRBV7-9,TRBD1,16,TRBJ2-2,CASSLGTGTHTGELFF
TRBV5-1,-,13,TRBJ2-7,CASSLGGHNEQYF
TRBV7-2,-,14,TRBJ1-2,CASSLGGVTYGHTF
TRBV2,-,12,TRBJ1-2,CASRDTAYGYTF
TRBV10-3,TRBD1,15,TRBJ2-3,CAAGIGQGAKDTQYF
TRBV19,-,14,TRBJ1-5,CASSKSGLNQPQHF
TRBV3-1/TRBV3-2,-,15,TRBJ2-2,CASRNWLGKTGELFF
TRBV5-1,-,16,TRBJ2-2,CASSLGADSNTGELFF
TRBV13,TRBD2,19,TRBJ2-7,CASSSLQARTSGWDHEQYF
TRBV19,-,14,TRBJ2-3,CASSIGRLRDTQYF
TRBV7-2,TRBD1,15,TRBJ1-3,CASSLTGLSGNTIYF
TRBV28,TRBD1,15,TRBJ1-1,CASVAKDRGNTEAFF
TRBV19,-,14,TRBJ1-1,CASSIGPGNTEAFF
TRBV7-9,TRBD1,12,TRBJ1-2,CASSRTGAGYTF
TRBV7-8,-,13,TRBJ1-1,CASKEGVNTEAFF
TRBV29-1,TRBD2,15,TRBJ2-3,CSVEAGLATTDTQYF
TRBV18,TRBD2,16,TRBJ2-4,CASSPGLAGAKNIQYF
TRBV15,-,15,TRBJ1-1,CATSRGGRRDTEAFF
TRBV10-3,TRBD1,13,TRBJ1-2,CATHMGQVLGYTF
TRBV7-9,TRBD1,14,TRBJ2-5,CASSSGTGGETQYF
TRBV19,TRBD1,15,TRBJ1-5,CASSSPDRGNQPQHF
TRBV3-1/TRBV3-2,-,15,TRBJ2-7,CASSQMTGHSYEQYF
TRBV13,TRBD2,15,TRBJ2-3,CASSRTSGGAFTQYF
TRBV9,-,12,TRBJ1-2,CASSPTGGGYTF
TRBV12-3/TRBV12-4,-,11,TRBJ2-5,CASSLQETQYF
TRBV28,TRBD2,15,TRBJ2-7,CASSPWTSGAYEQYF
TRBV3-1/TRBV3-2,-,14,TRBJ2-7,CASSQGGQGYEQYF
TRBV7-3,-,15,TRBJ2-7,CASSLTAGTHYEQYF
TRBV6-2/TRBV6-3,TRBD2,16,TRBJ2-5,CASSHLAGGNQETQYF
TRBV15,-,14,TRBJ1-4,CATSTADGNEKLFF
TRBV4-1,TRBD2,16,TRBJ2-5,CASSQDPSGGQETQYF
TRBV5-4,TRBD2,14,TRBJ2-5,CASSAGTSKETQYF
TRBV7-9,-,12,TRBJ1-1,CAIAGTDTEAFF
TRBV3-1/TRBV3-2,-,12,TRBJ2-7,CASRQGPYEQYF
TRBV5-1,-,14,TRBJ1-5,CASSLLGQGQPQHF
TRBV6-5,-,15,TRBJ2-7,CASSYSLQASYEQYF